The source of this T cell receptor beta chain is a study of shared clonotypes between healthy human individuals (dated by TCRdb to the early 2020s). Notes on the research overall: The cohort included three men and a couple of women between 18 and 49 years of age. Per donor, leukapheresis produced somewhere between about 0.85 and 8.9 billion PBMCs. Blood TCR repertoires of roughly five healthy adults were deeply sequenced to estimate repertoire size and the extent of clonotype sharing between individuals. To increase sequencing depth and limit assay-specific biases, TCR repertoire library preparation and sequencing were carried out by different laboratories using diverse techniques.

Healthy HIV-negative adults with no recently reported acute infections or vaccinations were included as donors. Every donor was a Caucasian adult residing in Nashville, Tennessee, USA. For unsorted samples, around 85 million PBMCs were counted, and genomic DNA was extracted using the QIAamp DNA Blood Mini kit. Blood was obtained by leukapheresis, after which PBMCs were separated by Ficoll-Histopaque density gradient centrifugation and cryopreserved in liquid nitrogen vapor phase. Using the deep immunoSEQ assay, multiplex PCR amplified TCR CDR3 regions from genomic DNA. Genomic DNA extracted from each cell subset was distributed evenly over all wells of several immunoSEQ 96-well plates, and each plate served as one replicate. For unsorted PBMC, each replicate PCR was loaded with 300 ng genomic DNA, equivalent to about 30,000 T cell genomes. Ten immunoSEQ deep assay plates were used to sequence the unsorted PBMC genomic DNA. Purified libraries were measured with a Qubit 3.0 fluorometer, size-checked on a Bioanalyzer 2100, and measured again with the KAPA Library Quantification kit. Every immunoSEQ 96-well plate was sequenced on a dedicated single-read 150-cycle Illumina NextSeq 550 flow cell. The authors' analysis ran thus. Because the immunoSEQ output included only junctional sequences and no quality scores, the filtering could not be the same as the filtering used for full-length reads. Sequences were annotated with PyIR, a Python wrapper for IgBLAST v1.9, using IMGT germline references to assign V/J genes and CDR3. Reads with weak V/J assignments (E-value above 1e-6), missing CDR3, stop codons, out-of-frame junctions, or ambiguous translated residues were removed. V3J clonotypes were defined as sequences sharing an identical inferred V gene, J gene, and CDR3 amino acid sequence. To compute the percentage overlap between repertoires, the number of shared unique clonotypes was divided by the size of the smaller repertoire. Richness of each repertoire was evaluated using RTK rarefaction, the Chao1 estimator, and Recon v2.1 estimates of unobserved clonotypes. As stored in TCRdb, this immuneACCESS dataset retains in-frame rearrangements with V and J assigned. A fraction of the clones does not appear; measured against another copy, unresolved V genes explain less than half of the discrepancy, and the remainder lacks a known reason. V and J calls and clone size are copied from that table; D and trimming were computed from the DNA. The sample table holds about 520,000 clones, of which 81% were seen once. Of the sample, over 9.5% falls within the top ten clones.

V lost 3 bases and J lost 2 bases; the stretch between them is 7 bases long. The CDR3 numbers 12 residues from cysteine through phenylalanine. Only the CDR3 portion is preserved as DNA: 36 bases, with reading frame beginning at the first base. Reading the germline V gene (reference sequence) gives CDR1 GTSNPN and CDR2 SVGIG. Study-wide findings and limitations: Sampling was restricted to blood, and TCR repertoires in tissue are likely to differ from TCR repertoires in blood. The genetic and exposure-history diversity represented was limited by the small number of donors. Based on pairwise subsampling, the degree of clonotype sharing among donors was expected to be affected by sequencing depth.

On this clone: Its antigen specificity is not known. Per-base qualities were not stored, and no clone one base away is much larger.

This receptor was obtained from a woman aged 40 to 55 in good health. Some clones in this sample may be carry-over from other donors' samples. The chain couples TRBV30 to TRBJ1-2, and possibly TRBD1, on 6 matching bases. The source material was PBMCs. The CDR3 here reads CAWRRGNYGYTF. The base sequence is TGTGCCTGGAGAAGGGGGAACTATGGCTACACCTTC.